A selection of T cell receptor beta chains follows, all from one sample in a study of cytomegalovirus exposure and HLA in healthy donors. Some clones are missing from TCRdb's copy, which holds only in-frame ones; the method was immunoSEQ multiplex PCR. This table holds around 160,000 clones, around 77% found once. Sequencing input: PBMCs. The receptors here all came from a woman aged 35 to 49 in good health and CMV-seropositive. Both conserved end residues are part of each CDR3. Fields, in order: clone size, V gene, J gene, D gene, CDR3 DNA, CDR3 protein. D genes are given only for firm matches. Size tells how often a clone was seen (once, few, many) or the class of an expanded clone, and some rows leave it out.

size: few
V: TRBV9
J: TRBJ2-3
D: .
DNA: TGTGCCAGCAGCCCCCTTCCCTCGGGGACGCAGTATTTT
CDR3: CASSPLPSGTQYF

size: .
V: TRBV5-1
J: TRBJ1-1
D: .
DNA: TGCGCCAGCAGCTTGGGACAGGCGAACACTGAAGCTTTCTTT
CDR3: CASSLGQANTEAFF

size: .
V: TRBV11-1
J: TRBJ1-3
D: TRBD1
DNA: TGTGCCAGCAGCTCGGACAGGGGAAAGCACACCATATATTTT
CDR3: CASSSDRGKHTIYF

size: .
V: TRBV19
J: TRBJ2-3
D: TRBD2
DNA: TGTGCCAGTAGTTTAGATAGCGGGGGACTGACAGATACGCAGTATTTT
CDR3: CASSLDSGGLTDTQYF

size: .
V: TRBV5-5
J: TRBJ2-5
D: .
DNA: TGTGCCAGCAGCTTCCCGTACCAAGAGACCCAGTACTTC
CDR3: CASSFPYQETQYF

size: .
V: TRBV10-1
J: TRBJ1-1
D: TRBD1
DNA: TGCGCCCCCTACAGGGGATTTTTGGCTGAAGCTTTCTTT
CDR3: CAPYRGFLAEAFF

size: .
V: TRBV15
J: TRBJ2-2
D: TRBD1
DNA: TGTGCCACCAGCAGAGATCCGGGACAGTCGAACACCGGGGAGCTGTTTTTT
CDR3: CATSRDPGQSNTGELFF

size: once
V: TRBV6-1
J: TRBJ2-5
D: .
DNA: TGTGCCAGCAGTGCCCTAGCAAACGGGAAGACCCAGTACTTC
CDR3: CASSALANGKTQYF

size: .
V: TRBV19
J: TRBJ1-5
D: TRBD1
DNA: TGTGCCAGTAGGGAGGGACAGGGCCTCCAAGGGCCCCAGCATTTT
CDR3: CASREGQGLQGPQHF

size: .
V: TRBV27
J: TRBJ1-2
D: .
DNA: TGTGCCAGCAGTTTGACCGGGGACTATGGCTACACCTTC
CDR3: CASSLTGDYGYTF

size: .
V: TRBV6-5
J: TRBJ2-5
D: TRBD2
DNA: TGTGCCAGCAGGCCGACACTAGCGCAGAAAGAGACCCAGTACTTC
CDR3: CASRPTLAQKETQYF

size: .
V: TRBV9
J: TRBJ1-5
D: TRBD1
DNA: TGTGCCAGCAGCGTGGGGACAGCGCAGAATCAGCCCCAGCATTTT
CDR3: CASSVGTAQNQPQHF

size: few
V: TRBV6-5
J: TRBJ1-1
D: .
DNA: TGTGCCAGCAGTGCCGGGACTGCGAACACTGAAGCTTTCTTT
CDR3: CASSAGTANTEAFF

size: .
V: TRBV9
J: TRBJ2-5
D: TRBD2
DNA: TGTGCCAGCAGCGCGGGACTAGGATTTGAGGAGACCCAGTACTTC
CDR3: CASSAGLGFEETQYF

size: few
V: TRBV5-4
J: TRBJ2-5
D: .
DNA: TGTGCCAGCATGAGAATGGGGGGGGGCCCCCAAGAGACCCAGTACTTC
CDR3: CASMRMGGGPQETQYF

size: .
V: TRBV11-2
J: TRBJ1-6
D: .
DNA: TGTGCCAGCAGCTTGGGGCAGGCTCCTCTCCACTTT
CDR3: CASSLGQAPLHF

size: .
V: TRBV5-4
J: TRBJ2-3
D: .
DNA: TGTGCCAGCAGCTTGGTAGGGGTCTCAGATACGCAGTATTTT
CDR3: CASSLVGVSDTQYF

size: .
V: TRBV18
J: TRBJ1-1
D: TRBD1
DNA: TGTGCCAGCTCACAAATAACAGGGGTCGGGACTGAAGCTTTCTTT
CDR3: CASSQITGVGTEAFF

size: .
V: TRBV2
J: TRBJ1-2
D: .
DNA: TGTGCCAGCAGTTACGTAACAGACACCCGGTATGGCTACACCTTC
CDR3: CASSYVTDTRYGYTF

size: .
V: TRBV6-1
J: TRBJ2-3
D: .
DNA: TGTGCCAGCAGTGAATATCCGGACAGATACACAGATACGCAGTATTTT
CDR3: CASSEYPDRYTDTQYF

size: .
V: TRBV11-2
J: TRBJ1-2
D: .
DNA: TGTGCCAGCAGCCCCGGCCCGGGTTACAACTATGGCTACACCTTC
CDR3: CASSPGPGYNYGYTF

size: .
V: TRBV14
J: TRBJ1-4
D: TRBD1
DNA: TGTGCCAGCAGACAGGGGGGAGAAGAAAAACTGTTTTTT
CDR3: CASRQGGEEKLFF

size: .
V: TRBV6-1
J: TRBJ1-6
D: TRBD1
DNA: TGTGCCAGCAGTGAACAGGGGGAAAATTCACCCCTCCACTTT
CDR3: CASSEQGENSPLHF

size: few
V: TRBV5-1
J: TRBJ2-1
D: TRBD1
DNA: TGCGCCAGCAGCTTGGGAAGGATGGGGGACAGGGGCTACAATGAGCAGTTCTTC
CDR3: CASSLGRMGDRGYNEQFF

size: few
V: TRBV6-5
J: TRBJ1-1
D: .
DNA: TGTGCCAGCAGTTACATCGGTACGGCTTTCTTT
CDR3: CASSYIGTAFF

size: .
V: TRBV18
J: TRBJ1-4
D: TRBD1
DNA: TGTGCCAGCTCGCACGGGACAGGTGCAACTAATGAAAAACTGTTTTTT
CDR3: CASSHGTGATNEKLFF

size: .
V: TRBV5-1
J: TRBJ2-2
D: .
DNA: TGCGCCAGCAGCTTAGGGGGAACCGGGGAGCTGTTTTTT
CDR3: CASSLGGTGELFF

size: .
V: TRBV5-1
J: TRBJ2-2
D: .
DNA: TGCGCCAGCAGCTCACCCTATGGAGCAGGGTCAACTGCTACCGGGGAGCTGTTTTTT
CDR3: CASSSPYGAGSTATGELFF

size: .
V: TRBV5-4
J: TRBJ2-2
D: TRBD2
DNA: TGTGCCAGCAGCTCCGGGACTAGCGGGGGGTTAGGGGAGCTGTTTTTT
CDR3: CASSSGTSGGLGELFF

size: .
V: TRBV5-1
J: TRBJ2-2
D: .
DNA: TGCGCCAGCAGGACCGGGGCGAACACCGGGGAGCTGTTTTTT
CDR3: CASRTGANTGELFF

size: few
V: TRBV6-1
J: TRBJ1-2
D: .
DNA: TGTGCCAGCATCCAAAGCTGGGGGGGCCCGTCTGGCTACACCTTC
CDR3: CASIQSWGGPSGYTF

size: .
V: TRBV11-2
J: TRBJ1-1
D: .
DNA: TGTGCCAGCAGCTTAGGGACACCGAACACTGAAGCTTTCTTT
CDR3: CASSLGTPNTEAFF

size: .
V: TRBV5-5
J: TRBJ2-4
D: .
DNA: TGTGCCAGCAGCTTGCCGGGAGTCAAAAACATTCAGTACTTC
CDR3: CASSLPGVKNIQYF

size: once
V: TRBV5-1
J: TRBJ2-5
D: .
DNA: TGCGCCAGCAGCTGGAGGTCGAGTGGGGGGATCCAAGAGACCCAGTACTTC
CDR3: CASSWRSSGGIQETQYF

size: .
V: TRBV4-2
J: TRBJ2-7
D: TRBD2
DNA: TGTGCCAGCAGCCGGGAAGCGGGGGGGACCTACGAGCAGTACTTC
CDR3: CASSREAGGTYEQYF

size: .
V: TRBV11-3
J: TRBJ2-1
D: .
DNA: TGTGCCAGCAGCTTAGGGTACGCCGGGGGCAATGAGCAGTTCTTC
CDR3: CASSLGYAGGNEQFF

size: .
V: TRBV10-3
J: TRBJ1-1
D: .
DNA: TGTGCCATCGGGGCAGTTATGAACACTGAAGCTTTCTTT
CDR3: CAIGAVMNTEAFF

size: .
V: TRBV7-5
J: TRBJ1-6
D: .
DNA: TGTGTCAGAAGCTCCCAGGTTTCACCCCTCCACTTT
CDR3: CVRSSQVSPLHF

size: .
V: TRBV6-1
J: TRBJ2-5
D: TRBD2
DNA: TGTGCCAGCAGAAGTCGGGGGGTAGAGACCCAGTACTTC
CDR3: CASRSRGVETQYF

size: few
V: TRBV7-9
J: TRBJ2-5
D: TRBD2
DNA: TGTGCCAGCAGCCGGGAGGTCCAAGAGACCCAGTACTTC
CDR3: CASSREVQETQYF

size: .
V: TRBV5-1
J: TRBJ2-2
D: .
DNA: TGCGCCAGCAGCATCGGGAGTGGAAACACCGGGGAGCTGTTTTTT
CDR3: CASSIGSGNTGELFF

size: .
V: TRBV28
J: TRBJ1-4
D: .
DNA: TGTGCCAGCAGGATACAGGGAAGAGTGACTAATGAAAAACTGTTTTTT
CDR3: CASRIQGRVTNEKLFF

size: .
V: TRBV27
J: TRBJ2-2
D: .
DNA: TGTGCCAGCAGTTTAGGGCACACCGGGGAGCTGTTTTTT
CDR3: CASSLGHTGELFF